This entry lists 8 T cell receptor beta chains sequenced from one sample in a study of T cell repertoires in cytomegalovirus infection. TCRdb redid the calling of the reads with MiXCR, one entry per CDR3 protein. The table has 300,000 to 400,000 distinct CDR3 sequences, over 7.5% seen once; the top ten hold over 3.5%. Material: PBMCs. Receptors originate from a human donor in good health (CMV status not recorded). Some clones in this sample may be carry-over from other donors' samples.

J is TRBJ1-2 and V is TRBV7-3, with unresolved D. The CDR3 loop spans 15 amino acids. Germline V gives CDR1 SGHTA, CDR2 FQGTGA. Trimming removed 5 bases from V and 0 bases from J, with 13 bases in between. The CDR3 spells CASSQGTASNYGYTF. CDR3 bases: TGTGCCAGCAGCCAAGGAACAGCCTCTAACTATGGCTACACCTTC.

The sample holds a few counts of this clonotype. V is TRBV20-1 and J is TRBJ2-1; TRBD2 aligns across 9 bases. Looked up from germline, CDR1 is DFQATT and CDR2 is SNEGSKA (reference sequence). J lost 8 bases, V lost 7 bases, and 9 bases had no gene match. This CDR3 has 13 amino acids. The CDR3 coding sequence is TGCAGTGTAGGGACTAGCCCTGGCCATGAGCAGTTCTTC. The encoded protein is CSVGTSPGHEQFF.

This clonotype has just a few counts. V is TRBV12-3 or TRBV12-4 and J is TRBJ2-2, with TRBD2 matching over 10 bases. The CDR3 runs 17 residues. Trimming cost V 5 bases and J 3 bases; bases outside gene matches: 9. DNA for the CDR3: TGTGCCAGCAGTCCCCAAGCGGGGGGGCTTTACACCGGGGAGCTGTTTTTT. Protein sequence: CASSPQAGGLYTGELFF.

The CDR3 protein is CASSFSRDQPQHF. DNA of the CDR3: TGTGCCAGCAGTTTCTCGCGGGATCAGCCCCAGCATTTT. The V and J genes are TRBV28 and TRBJ1-5; D gene uncertain. The V gene's germline CDR1 is MDHEN and CDR2 SYDVKM. V was cut by 3 bases and J by 5 bases, with 8 bases left in between. The CDR3 totals 13 residues.

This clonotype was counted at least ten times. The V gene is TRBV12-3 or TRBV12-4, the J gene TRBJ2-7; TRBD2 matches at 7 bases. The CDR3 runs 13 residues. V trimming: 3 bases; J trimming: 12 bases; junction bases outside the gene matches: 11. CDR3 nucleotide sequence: TGTGCCAGCAGTTTCGGACTAGTTCGATTGGCGTACTTC. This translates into CASSFGLVRLAYF.

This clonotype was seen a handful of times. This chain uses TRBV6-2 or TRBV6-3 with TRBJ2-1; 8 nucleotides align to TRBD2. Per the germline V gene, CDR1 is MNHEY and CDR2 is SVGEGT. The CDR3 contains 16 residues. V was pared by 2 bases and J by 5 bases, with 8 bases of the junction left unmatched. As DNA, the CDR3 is TGTGCCAGCAGTTACCATTTGGCGGGGGGTAACAATGAGCAGTTCTTC. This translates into CASSYHLAGGNNEQFF.

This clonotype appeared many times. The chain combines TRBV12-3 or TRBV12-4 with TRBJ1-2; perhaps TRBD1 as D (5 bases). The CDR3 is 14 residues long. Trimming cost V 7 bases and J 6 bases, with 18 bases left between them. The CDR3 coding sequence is TGTGCCAGCACTCCCAGCGGGGGTTGGGATGGCTACACCTTC. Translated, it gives CASTPSGGWDGYTF.

CDR3 residues: CASSPWTGSSSSGETQYF. For the CDR3, the DNA is TGTGCCAGCAGTCCTTGGACAGGGTCCTCTTCTAGTGGAGAGACCCAGTACTTC. The chain combines TRBV28 with TRBJ2-5; 8 bases map to TRBD1. Germline V gene data show CDR1 as MDHEN and CDR2 as SYDVKM. The CDR3 contains 18 residues. J lost 4 bases, V lost 5 bases, and 18 bases had no gene match.